This TCR beta chain was recovered during a study of T cells in localized non-small cell lung cancer. The CDR3 extends over 17 amino acids. CDR1 SGHNT and CDR2 YYREEE come from the germline V gene (reference sequence). After removal of 4 bases from V and 0 bases from J, the junction contained 11 bases not matched to a gene. Using immunoSEQ multiplex PCR, the repertoire was profiled, and TCRdb retains in-frame clones only, with some absent. The table has under 12,000 clones, roughly 90% seen once. The study's findings and limits: Clonality of T cells reached its maximum in uninvolved adjacent lung, surpassing tumor. Only one tumor region went through sequencing, so heterogeneity may still be there.

For this clone: Its antigen is currently unknown.

This clonotype originated in a male donor at least 60 years old with stage III lung adenocarcinoma. The sample was peripheral blood, taken before any cancer treatment. The chain has TRBV5-4 and TRBJ2-3; 7 nucleotides agree with TRBD2. The CDR3 region has the DNA TGTGCCAGCAGCCAGGACTGGCGGGAGCTAAGCACAGATACGCAGTATTTT. Translation: CASSQDWRELSTDTQYF.